This entry is about one T cell receptor (beta chain). Its antigen remains unknown. The germline CDR1 and CDR2 sequences are SGHTA and FQGTGA. J lost 1 base, V lost 5 bases, and 7 bases had no gene match. The CDR3 totals 15 residues. The data were taken from a study of T cells after yellow fever vaccination. Study findings and constraints: Only a small proportion of the clonotypes turned up in both the CD4 and the CD8 compartments, likely arising from convergent recombination.

MiXCR, applied by TCRdb to the 5' RACE reads, yields one record per CDR3 protein. The data show under 300,000 distinct CDR3 sequences, over 10% seen once. This sequence originates from a man aged 25-45 years who received the YFV17D yellow fever vaccine. The J gene is TRBJ2-5, the V gene TRBV7-3, with TRBD2 matching over 7 bases. The sample was CD4+ T cells sorted from PBMCs, taken 45 days after the yellow fever booster vaccination. CDR3 DNA: TGTGCCAGCAGCCCCAGAGCGGGAACCCAAGAGACCCAGTACTTC. Translation gives CASSPRAGTQETQYF.